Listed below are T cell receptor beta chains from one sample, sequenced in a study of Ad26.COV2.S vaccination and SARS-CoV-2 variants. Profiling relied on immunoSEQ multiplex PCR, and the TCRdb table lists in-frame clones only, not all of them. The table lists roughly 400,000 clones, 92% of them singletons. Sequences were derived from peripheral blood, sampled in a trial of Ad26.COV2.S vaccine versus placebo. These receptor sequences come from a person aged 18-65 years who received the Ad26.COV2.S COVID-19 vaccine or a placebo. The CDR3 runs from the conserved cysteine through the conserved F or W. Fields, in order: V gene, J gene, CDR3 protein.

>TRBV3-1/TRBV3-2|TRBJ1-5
CASSHSGSYSNQPQHF
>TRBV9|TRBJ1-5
CARVERNSNQPQHF
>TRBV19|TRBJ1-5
CASTEYSNQPQHF
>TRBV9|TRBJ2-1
CASSVEGRGYNEQFF
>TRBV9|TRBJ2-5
CASSVYPTTGPSSLGTQYF
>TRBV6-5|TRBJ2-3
CASKLRGSTDTQYF
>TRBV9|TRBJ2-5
CASSVGPAKQETQYF
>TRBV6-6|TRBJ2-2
CASSSRTSGGWELFF
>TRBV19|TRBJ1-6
CASSAVYNSPLHF
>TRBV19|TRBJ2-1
CASSIPRGFGNEQFF
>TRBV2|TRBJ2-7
CASSENYGSYEQYF
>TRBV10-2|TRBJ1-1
CASQPGVGAEAFF
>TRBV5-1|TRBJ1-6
CASTLLGSTGGSPLHF
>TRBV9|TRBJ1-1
CASSVGVGEGNTEAFF
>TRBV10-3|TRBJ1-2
CAISESPGGNYGYTF